What follows are 24 T cell receptor beta chains derived from one specimen sequenced in a study of technical replicates of blood from a handful of donors (dated by TCRdb to 2015 to 2018). Receptors were amplified or captured by the immunoSEQ multiplex PCR assay. TCRdb obtained this table from immuneACCESS and retained in-frame rearrangements with V and J assigned. These tables miss some clones; where compared with another copy, unresolved V genes account for less than half of the shortfall, and the remainder is unexplained. The sample table lists some 58,000 clones, 85% to 95% of them with a count of one. The ten largest clones capture 0.2% to 0.25% of the sample. The sequencing sample was made of T cells isolated from PBMCs. The receptor set was obtained from a human donor in good health.

A single count supports this clone. The rearrangement links TRBV5-1 to TRBJ1-1; 11 nucleotides agree with TRBD1. The V segment lost 7 bases and the J segment 1 base; nucleotides outside the gene matches: 6. This CDR3 has 15 residues. Germline V CDR1 and CDR2: SGHRS, YFSETQ. CDR3 sequence (DNA): TGCGCCAGCCAAGGACAGGGGGCACAGAACACTGAAGCTTTCTTT. Translated, it gives CASQGQGAQNTEAFF.

The chain is built from TRBV9 and TRBJ2-7; 8 bases are a match to TRBD2. Germline CDR1 SGDLS, CDR2 YYNGEE. The CDR3 covers 15 residues. V dropped 2 bases and J dropped 3; count of bases not matched to a gene: 7. This chain's CDR3 is CASSVGVSGSYEQYF. The CDR3 DNA follows: TGTGCCAGCAGCGTTGGGGTGAGCGGGAGCTACGAGCAGTACTTC.

The chain combines TRBV7-6 with TRBJ1-1, with D unclear. The germline gives CDR1 SGHVS, CDR2 FNYEAQ. The length of the CDR3 is 15 residues. With 0 bases removed from V and 0 bases from J, the gap between germline ends came to 8 bases. The CDR3, as DNA: TGTGCCAGCAGCTTAGCATCTCCTATGAACACTGAAGCTTTCTTT. It yields the protein CASSLASPMNTEAFF.

This clone appeared once. The chain recombines TRBV6-5 with TRBJ2-1; D uncertain. Trimming cost V 6 bases and J 6 bases, with 9 bases left between them. CDR1 is MNHEY, CDR2 SVGAGI, per germline. The CDR3 loop spans 12 amino acids. CDR3 nucleotide sequence: TGTGCCAGCAGACACCCACCCAATGAGCAGTTCTTC. It specifies CASRHPPNEQFF.

The V and J genes are TRBV28 and TRBJ2-1; TRBD2 matches 13 bases. Trimming took 4 bases from V and 4 from J; bases not matched to a gene: 7. In germline, CDR1 is MDHEN, CDR2 SYDVKM. The CDR3 consists of 17 residues. CDR3 amino acids: CASSSRTSGREYNEQFF. The CDR3, as DNA: TGTGCCAGCAGTTCCCGGACTAGCGGGAGAGAGTACAATGAGCAGTTCTTC.

The chain recombines TRBV5-1 with TRBJ2-5; 11 bases line up with TRBD2. Germline loops: CDR1 SGHRS, CDR2 YFSETQ. Germline trimming cut 4 bases from V and 2 bases from J; bases unmatched to any gene: 7. The CDR3 spans 16 residues. CDR3 in DNA: TGCGCCAGCAGCGCCGAACTAGCGGGAGTACAAGAGACCCAGTACTTC. This encodes CASSAELAGVQETQYF.

V is TRBV11-2 and J is TRBJ2-4; a possible D gene is TRBD2 (5 bases). Looked up from germline, CDR1 is SGHAT and CDR2 is FQNNGV. The CDR3 runs to 18 residues. V was clipped by 5 bases and J by 0 bases, with 20 bases between them. Here the CDR3 reads CASSTYPRGTLAKNIQYF. The CDR3 DNA sequence: TGTGCCAGCAGCACCTACCCCCGGGGTACGTTAGCCAAAAACATTCAGTACTTC.

The chain links TRBV10-3 to TRBJ2-1, with D perhaps TRBD1 (5 bases). Trimming took 0 bases from V and 12 from J, leaving 9 bases between them. The CDR3 extends over 12 amino acids. Germline CDR1 ENHRY, CDR2 SYGVKD. CDR3 nucleotides: TGTGCCATCAGTGAGTCACAGGTGTGGCAGTTCTTC. This codes for CAISESQVWQFF.

The V gene is TRBV9, the J gene TRBJ2-5; 7 nucleotides match TRBD1. CDR1 and CDR2 from the germline V gene are SGDLS and YYNGEE. This CDR3 region has 14 residues. V dropped 0 bases and J dropped 5; count of bases not matched to a gene: 4. The DNA of the CDR3 is TGTGCCAGCAGCGTAGAGACAGGGTGGGAGACCCAGTACTTC. This translates into CASSVETGWETQYF.

The chain joins TRBV7-9 to TRBJ2-7; 9 nucleotides match TRBD2. The germline gives CDR1 SEHNR, CDR2 FQNEAQ (reference sequence). This CDR3 is built from 16 residues. V was pared by 5 bases and J by 4 bases, with 12 bases of the junction left unmatched. CDR3 residues: CASSPAPGLALYEQYF. As DNA, the CDR3 is TGTGCCAGCAGCCCCGCTCCGGGACTAGCCCTATACGAGCAGTACTTC.

The chain combines TRBV5-1 with TRBJ2-5, with D perhaps TRBD2 (6 bases). Germline V gene lookup returns CDR1 SGHRS and CDR2 YFSETQ. This CDR3 contains 14 residues. The germline V and J ends were trimmed by 1 base and 5 bases, with 12 bases remaining between them. The CDR3 here is CASSLQASAETQYF. CDR3 nucleotide sequence: TGCGCCAGCAGCTTGCAAGCTAGCGCGGAGACCCAGTACTTC.

V gene TRBV6-6 combines with J gene TRBJ2-7; the match to TRBD2 covers 9 bases. This CDR3 is built from 15 residues. Germline V gene data show CDR1 as MNHNY and CDR2 as SVGAGI (reference sequence). The junction had 9 bases not matched to a gene; V was cut back by 4 bases and J by 5 bases. The CDR3 reads CASSSLGGGADEQYF. The DNA of the CDR3 is TGTGCCAGCAGTTCCCTGGGCGGGGGGGCTGACGAGCAGTACTTC.

This chain joins TRBV19 and TRBJ2-2; maybe TRBD1 (6 bases). The CDR3 sequence is 16 residues long. The ends were cut back, 3 bases at V and 3 bases at J, with 14 bases in the middle. Germline-derived CDR1 and CDR2 are LNHDA and SQIVND (reference sequence). Written as DNA, the CDR3 is TGTGCCAGTAGTATGGTGGGCAGGGGTCACACCGGGGAGCTGTTTTTT. Its protein product is CASSMVGRGHTGELFF.

The V gene is TRBV7-8, the J gene TRBJ2-7; 8 nucleotides line up with TRBD1. The V gene end was trimmed by 7 bases and the J gene end by 4 bases; junction bases not matched to a gene: 18. The CDR3 extends over 17 amino acids. Germline V lookup: CDR1 SGHVS, CDR2 FQNEAQ. The CDR3 region is CASTHTTGAGGVYEQYF. Written as DNA, the CDR3 is TGTGCCAGCACACATACCACGGGAGCAGGGGGCGTGTACGAGCAGTACTTC.

J is TRBJ1-6 and V is TRBV6-5; D perhaps matches TRBD1 (6 bases). The length of the CDR3 is 15 residues. Germline V gene sequence: CDR1 MNHEY, CDR2 SVGAGI. Trimming removed 6 bases from V and 1 base from J, with 10 bases in between. The DNA for the CDR3 is TGTGCCAGCAGAGAGGGGGAATCCTATAATTCACCCCTCCACTTT. Amino acids: CASREGESYNSPLHF.

This clone was counted a single time. The chain joins TRBV7-6 to TRBJ1-3; D gene ambiguous. Germline V gives CDR1 SGHVS, CDR2 FNYEAQ. The CDR3 loop spans 15 amino acids. Trimming pared 5 bases from V and 0 bases from J, leaving 11 bases between. CDR3 region: CASSDNSGSGNTIYF. DNA of the CDR3: TGTGCCAGCAGCGATAATTCGGGCTCTGGAAACACCATATATTTT.

The CDR3 DNA reads as TGTGCCAGCAGCGCCGAGGGACAGGGCTTCGTCACTGAAGCTTTCTTT. Protein: CASSAEGQGFVTEAFF. The J gene is TRBJ1-1, the V gene TRBV9; 9 bases match TRBD1. Germline V gives CDR1 SGDLS, CDR2 YYNGEE. The junction had 10 bases not matched to a gene; V was cut back by 3 bases and J by 4 bases. This CDR3 has 16 amino acids.

This chain connects TRBV5-5 to TRBJ1-2; no definite D call. Trimming took off 4 bases at V and 7 bases at J, with 20 bases between the two ends. CDR1 and CDR2 from the germline V gene are SGHKS and YYEKEE (reference sequence). The CDR3 has 15 residues. CDR3 nucleotides: TGTGCCAGCAGCCCTGATTGGCGGGCGTACGGTGGCTACACCTTC. Its translation is CASSPDWRAYGGYTF.

The rearrangement uses TRBV11-3 and TRBJ2-1; 8 positions match TRBD1. CDR1 and CDR2 from the germline V gene are SGHNT and YENEEA. The trim removed 5 bases at V and 15 bases at J, leaving 12 bases unmatched. This CDR3 has 13 residues. CDR3 in DNA: TGTGCCAGCAGCCTCCTGCAGGGGGCAGTCCCGTTCTTC. This encodes CASSLLQGAVPFF.

J is TRBJ2-7 and V is TRBV28; D is perhaps TRBD1 (5 bases). Trimming left V 8 bases short and J 1 base short, with 15 bases between. There are 14 residues in the CDR3. CDR1 is MDHEN and CDR2 is SYDVKM in the germline V gene. The CDR3 here is CASGDRSGSYEQYF. CDR3 bases: TGTGCCAGCGGCGACAGATCCGGATCCTACGAGCAGTACTTC.

The sample holds one count of this clone. The chain links TRBV5-1 to TRBJ2-5; D possibly corresponds to TRBD2 (6 bases). CDR3 length: 14 amino acids. V shed 0 bases and J shed 5 bases, with 11 bases lying between them. The germline gives CDR1 SGHRS, CDR2 YFSETQ. The CDR3: CASSLATGVETQYF. As DNA, the CDR3 is TGCGCCAGCAGCTTGGCAACGGGAGTGGAGACCCAGTACTTC. Full variable domain (missing parts from reference TRBV5-1 and TRBJ2-5): KAGVTQTPRYLIKTRGQQVTLSCSPISGHRSVSWYQQTPGQGLQFLFEYFSETQRNKGNFPGRFSGRQFSNSRSEMNVSTLELGDSALYLCASSLATGVETQYFGPGTRLLVL.

V usage is TRBV5-4 and J usage is TRBJ2-3, with TRBD2 matching 8 bases. The CDR3 has 15 amino acids. Germline V lookup: CDR1 SGHNT, CDR2 YYREEE (reference sequence). Trimming cost V 4 bases and J 4 bases; bases outside gene matches: 8. The CDR3 protein is CASSPPSGGADTQYF. In DNA, the CDR3 is TGTGCCAGCAGCCCCCCTTCCGGGGGGGCAGATACGCAGTATTTT.

This clone has only one observation. The chain employs TRBV15 and TRBJ2-7; TRBD2 agrees at 9 bases. V lost 1 base and J lost 4; bases outside the gene matches: 5. Germline V gene lookup returns CDR1 LNHNV and CDR2 YYDKDF (reference sequence). The CDR3 is 15 amino acids. This CDR3 is CATSRVREGRYEQYF. CDR3 coding DNA: TGTGCCACCAGCAGAGTGCGGGAGGGCCGGTACGAGCAGTACTTC. The full variable domain, rest sourced from reference TRBV15 and TRBJ2-7, is DAMVIQNPRYQVTQFGKPVTLSCSQTLNHNVMYWYQQKSSQAPKLLFHYYDKDFNNEADTPDNFQSRRPNTSFCFLDIRSPGLGDTAMYLCATSRVREGRYEQYFGPGTRLTVT.

This chain connects TRBV6-5 to TRBJ1-2; 9 nucleotides line up with TRBD1. Germline values: CDR1 MNHEY, CDR2 SVGAGI. The V gene end was trimmed by 5 bases and the J gene end by 7 bases; junction bases not matched to a gene: 2. The CDR3 has 12 amino acids. The CDR3 DNA reads as TGTGCCAGCAGTGGACAGGGGCTTGGCTACACCTTC. This gives the protein CASSGQGLGYTF.